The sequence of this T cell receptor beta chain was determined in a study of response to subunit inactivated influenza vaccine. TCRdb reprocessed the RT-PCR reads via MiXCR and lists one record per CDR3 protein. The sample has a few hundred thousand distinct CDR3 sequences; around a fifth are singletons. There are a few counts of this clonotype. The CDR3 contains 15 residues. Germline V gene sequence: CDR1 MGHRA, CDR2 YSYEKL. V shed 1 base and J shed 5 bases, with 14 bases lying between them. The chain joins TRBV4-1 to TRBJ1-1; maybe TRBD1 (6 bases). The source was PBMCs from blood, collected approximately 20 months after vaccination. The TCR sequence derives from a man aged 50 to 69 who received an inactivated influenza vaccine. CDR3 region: CASSQVDGRGTEAFF. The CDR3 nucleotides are TGCGCCAGCAGCCAAGTAGACGGAAGGGGGACTGAAGCTTTCTTT.